This TCR beta chain emerged from a study of Ad26.COV2.S vaccination and SARS-CoV-2 variants. Study in general: Recipients of Ad26.COV2.S got it intramuscularly, once or twice 56 days apart. Notes on the study in general: Total T cell responses, in the TCR breadth and depth analyses, may have been underestimated.

This CDR3 has 15 residues. The germline V and J ends were trimmed by 8 bases and 2 bases, with 15 bases remaining between them. Germline CDR1 reads LNHNV; CDR2 reads YYDKDF (reference sequence). On this clone: Antigen specificity is unknown.

Treatment specified: 15 to 20 received Ad26.COV2.S at low or high dose, single or two shots; about 5 received placebo; per-sample allocation not given. Material that was analyzed had been drawn on day 63 after the first vaccine or placebo injection. Its platform was an Ad26 vector, and its expressed antigen was Wuhan-strain SARS-CoV-2 spike. Profiling relied on immunoSEQ multiplex PCR, and the TCRdb table lists in-frame clones only, not all of them. The repertoire holds approximately 300,000 clones, with about 82% as singletons. The genes are TRBV15 and TRBJ1-4, with a weak D call TRBD1 (5 bases). Material: peripheral blood, obtained in a trial of Ad26.COV2.S vaccine versus placebo. This TCR came from a person aged 18-60 years who received the Ad26.COV2.S COVID-19 vaccine or a placebo. As DNA, the CDR3 is TGTGCCACCTCCCGAATCGGGGGGACTAATGAAAAACTGTTTTTT. Its protein product is CATSRIGGTNEKLFF.